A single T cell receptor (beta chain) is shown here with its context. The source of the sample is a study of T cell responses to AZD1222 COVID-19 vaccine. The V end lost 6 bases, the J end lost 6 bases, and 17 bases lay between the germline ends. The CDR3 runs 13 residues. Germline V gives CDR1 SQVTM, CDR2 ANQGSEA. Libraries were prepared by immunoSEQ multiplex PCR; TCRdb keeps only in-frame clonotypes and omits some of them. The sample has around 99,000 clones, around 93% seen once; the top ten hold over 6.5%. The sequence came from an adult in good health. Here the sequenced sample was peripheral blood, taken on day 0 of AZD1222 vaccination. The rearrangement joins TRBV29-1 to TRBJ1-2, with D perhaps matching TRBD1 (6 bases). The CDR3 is CSVAWGANDGYTF. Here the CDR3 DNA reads TGCAGCGTCGCTTGGGGGGCGAATGATGGCTACACCTTC.